Listed below are T cell receptor beta chains from one sample, sequenced in a study of T-cell reconstitution after alpha-beta-depleted transplantation in children. TCRdb analysed the PCR reads with MiXCR anew, one entry per CDR3 protein. The sample records around 270,000 distinct CDR3 sequences, 9.5% to 13% being singletons. The sequenced sample was PBMCs, obtained before TCRalphabeta/CD19-depleted stem cell transplant. Every receptor here comes from a boy younger than two with acute myeloid leukemia, due to receive a stem cell transplant. Both conserved end residues are part of each CDR3. The D gene is left open where the match is weak. Clone size is given for some rows only: seen once, a few or many times, or a class if the clone is expanded.

11	NA	many	TRBV7-9	TRBJ1-6	CASSAGGALHF	TGTGCCAGCAGCGCTGGAGGGGCCCTCCACTTT
12	NA	many	TRBV7-9	TRBJ1-1	CASSFQNTEAFF	TGTGCCAGCAGCTTCCAGAACACTGAAGCTTTCTTT
16	NA	many	TRBV6-5	TRBJ2-5	CASSYIARAHRETQYF	TGTGCCAGCAGTTACATTGCGCGGGCCCACAGGGAGACCCAGTACTTC
13	NA	many	TRBV7-2	TRBJ2-2	CASSFGGTGELFF	TGTGCCAGCAGCTTCGGGGGCACCGGGGAGCTGTTTTTT
15	NA	many	TRBV7-2	TRBJ1-5	CASSLGGRNYQPQHF	TGTGCCAGCAGCTTGGGCGGACGGAACTACCAGCCCCAGCATTTT
15	NA	many	TRBV9	TRBJ1-6	CASSGEGWGNSPLHF	TGTGCCAGCAGCGGGGAGGGGTGGGGGAACTCACCCCTCCACTTT
13	NA	NA	TRBV20-1	TRBJ2-3	CSASRQSTDTQYF	TGCAGTGCTAGTCGGCAAAGCACAGATACGCAGTATTTT
15	TRBD2	NA	TRBV23-1	TRBJ2-1	CASSQISGTHNEQFF	TGCGCCAGCAGTCAAATAAGCGGGACTCATAATGAGCAGTTCTTC
17	NA	many	TRBV5-1	TRBJ2-1	CASSLIRHSGSYNEQFF	TGCGCCAGCAGCTTGATAAGACACAGCGGCTCCTACAATGAGCAGTTCTTC
16	NA	NA	TRBV19	TRBJ2-3	CASSVLPGSYTDTQYF	TGTGCCAGTAGTGTTCTACCGGGGTCTTACACAGATACGCAGTATTTT
12	NA	few	TRBV18	TRBJ2-1	CASSPEADEQFF	TGTGCCAGCTCGCCCGAGGCCGATGAGCAGTTCTTC
18	TRBD2	many	TRBV24-1	TRBJ2-1	CATSDFGTSGGTYNEQFF	TGTGCCACCAGTGATTTCGGTACTAGCGGGGGGACCTACAATGAGCAGTTCTTC
14	NA	NA	TRBV12-3/TRBV12-4	TRBJ2-7	CASTSGAGAYEQYF	TGTGCCAGCACCTCAGGGGCAGGGGCCTACGAGCAGTACTTC
16	NA	NA	TRBV5-4	TRBJ2-7	CASSFMTGTIPYEQYF	TGTGCCAGCAGCTTTATGACCGGGACCATACCCTACGAGCAGTACTTC
16	NA	many	TRBV20-1	TRBJ1-2	CSIGRTRAWGRDGYTF	TGCAGTATAGGCCGAACTAGAGCCTGGGGCAGGGATGGCTACACCTTC
14	NA	many	TRBV12-3/TRBV12-4	TRBJ1-1	CASSTQFGVNPAFF	TGTGCCAGCAGTACTCAGTTCGGGGTTAACCCAGCTTTCTTT
17	TRBD2	many	TRBV5-5	TRBJ2-1	CASSLAPSGGARNEQFF	TGTGCCAGCAGCTTGGCTCCTAGCGGGGGGGCGAGGAATGAGCAGTTCTTC
15	NA	many	TRBV2	TRBJ1-5	CASSGGGRYNQPQHF	TGTGCCAGCAGTGGTGGGGGACGGTACAATCAGCCCCAGCATTTT
17	TRBD2	many	TRBV4-1	TRBJ2-1	CASSQGHSTSGYNEQFF	TGCGCCAGCAGCCAAGGACATTCCACTAGCGGATACAATGAGCAGTTCTTC
16	TRBD2	NA	TRBV4-3	TRBJ2-1	CASSQGTSGPYNEQFF	TGCGCCAGCAGCCAAGGGACTAGCGGCCCCTACAATGAGCAGTTCTTC
16	NA	NA	TRBV5-1	TRBJ2-1	CASSLGGLPSYNEQFF	TGCGCCAGCAGCTTGGGTGGGTTACCCTCTTACAATGAGCAGTTCTTC
14	NA	many	TRBV6-5	TRBJ1-1	CASSYSWVGTEAFF	TGTGCCAGCAGTTACTCGTGGGTGGGCACTGAAGCTTTCTTT
16	NA	few	TRBV12-3/TRBV12-4	TRBJ2-7	CASSLAQQGGAYEQYF	TGTGCCAGCAGTTTAGCTCAACAGGGAGGCGCCTACGAGCAGTACTTC
13	NA	many	TRBV15	TRBJ2-7	CATSRDVGNEQYF	TGTGCCACCAGCAGAGATGTGGGGAACGAGCAGTACTTC
18	TRBD2	many	TRBV9	TRBJ2-3	CASSVEAGLAGAGDTQYF	TGTGCCAGCAGCGTAGAGGCGGGACTAGCGGGAGCGGGAGATACGCAGTATTTT
14	TRBD2	many	TRBV29-1	TRBJ2-1	CSVRSSGRFNEQFF	TGCAGCGTTCGCTCTAGCGGGAGGTTTAATGAGCAGTTCTTC
14	NA	many	TRBV6-4	TRBJ1-1	CASSEGVFGTEAFF	TGTGCCAGCAGTGAAGGGGTCTTCGGCACTGAAGCTTTCTTT
14	NA	many	TRBV4-2	TRBJ2-7	CASSQAGGRYEQYF	TGTGCCAGCAGCCAAGCCGGGGGCAGGTACGAGCAGTACTTC
12	TRBD2	many	TRBV11-2	TRBJ2-1	CASRLLTSGQFF	TGTGCCAGCAGGCTCCTGACTAGCGGGCAGTTCTTC
16	TRBD2	many	TRBV28	TRBJ2-7	CASSLNGGRASYEQYF	TGTGCCAGCAGTTTAAATGGCGGGAGGGCCTCCTACGAGCAGTACTTC
15	NA	few	TRBV29-1	TRBJ1-2	CSVDRREGGGYGYTF	TGCAGCGTTGATCGCCGGGAGGGAGGGGGTTATGGCTACACCTTC
11	NA	many	TRBV30	TRBJ2-3	CAWGTTDTQYF	TGTGCCTGGGGGACCACAGATACGCAGTATTTT
16	TRBD2	many	TRBV11-1	TRBJ2-5	CASSLVKTSGLETQYF	TGTGCCAGCAGCTTAGTGAAGACTAGCGGGTTGGAGACCCAGTACTTC
13	NA	many	TRBV27	TRBJ2-1	CASSFGGPNEQFF	TGTGCCAGCAGTTTCGGGGGGCCCAATGAGCAGTTCTTC
17	TRBD1	few	TRBV19	TRBJ2-2	CASSIPFQGVHTGELFF	TGTGCCAGTAGTATCCCCTTCCAGGGGGTACACACCGGGGAGCTGTTTTTT
14	NA	many	TRBV7-3	TRBJ2-2	CASSSQGTTGELFF	TGTGCCAGCAGCTCACAGGGAACCACCGGGGAGCTGTTTTTT
14	NA	many	TRBV20-1	TRBJ1-2	CSVPPLSGGYGYTF	TGCAGTGTGCCCCCCCTCAGTGGGGGCTATGGCTACACCTTC
15	NA	NA	TRBV6-1	TRBJ2-2	CASSETTANTGELFF	TGTGCCAGCAGTGAAACTACAGCGAACACCGGGGAGCTGTTTTTT
12	NA	NA	TRBV29-1	TRBJ2-7	CSVKTGWYEQYF	TGCAGCGTGAAAACAGGGTGGTACGAGCAGTACTTC
15	NA	NA	TRBV10-2	TRBJ1-2	CASSEDLTGRGDYTF	TGCGCCAGCAGTGAGGATCTGACAGGACGAGGTGACTACACCTTC
15	NA	many	TRBV28	TRBJ1-5	CASIERQAHNQPQHF	TGTGCCAGCATTGAGAGACAGGCCCACAATCAGCCCCAGCATTTT
15	TRBD2	many	TRBV12-3/TRBV12-4	TRBJ2-7	CASTWGLAGTYEQYF	TGTGCCAGCACCTGGGGACTAGCGGGTACCTACGAGCAGTACTTC
15	NA	many	TRBV6-5	TRBJ1-2	CASSYDGVVWDGYTF	TGTGCCAGCAGTTATGATGGGGTGGTGTGGGATGGCTACACCTTC
15	TRBD1	few	TRBV7-9	TRBJ2-5	CASSFRDRSRETQYF	TGTGCCAGCAGCTTCCGGGACAGGTCGAGGGAGACCCAGTACTTC
17	TRBD2	many	TRBV18	TRBJ2-1	CASSPPLAGVPYNEQFF	TGTGCCAGCTCACCACCGCTAGCGGGAGTACCCTACAATGAGCAGTTCTTC
19	NA	few	TRBV4-3	TRBJ2-3	CASSQERSGYLVGTDTQYF	TGCGCCAGCAGCCAAGAAAGGTCAGGGTACCTAGTTGGCACAGATACGCAGTATTTT
13	TRBD1	NA	TRBV6-4	TRBJ1-1	CASSDGYRGRAFF	TGTGCCAGCAGTGACGGTTACAGGGGGCGAGCTTTCTTT
17	TRBD2	many	TRBV6-2/TRBV6-3	TRBJ2-7	CASRYLGLAGGPYEQYF	TGTGCCAGCAGATACTTGGGACTAGCGGGAGGCCCCTACGAGCAGTACTTC
15	TRBD2	many	TRBV12-3/TRBV12-4	TRBJ2-5	CASSLASGVHETQYF	TGTGCCAGCAGTTTGGCCAGCGGGGTTCACGAGACCCAGTACTTC
13	NA	many	TRBV19	TRBJ2-3	CASSISATDTQYF	TGTGCCAGTAGTATTTCGGCCACAGATACGCAGTATTTT